The clone carrying this TCR beta chain has more than one count but fewer than ten. The CDR3 consists of 12 residues. The germline CDR1 and CDR2 sequences are MNHEY and SVGAGI. V was cut by 4 bases and J by 10 bases, with 13 bases left in between. TCRdb recomputed calls from the 5' RACE reads with MiXCR, one row per CDR3 protein. The data contain about 96,000 distinct CDR3 sequences, 15% to 20% of them singletons. The sample is drawn from a study of T cells of healthy individuals. The chain joins TRBV6-5 to TRBJ1-2; a possible D gene is TRBD1 (5 bases). The sequence came from a human donor in good health. The CDR3 region has the DNA TGTGCCAGCAGTTCCGGGGGACGATACTACACCTTC. It encodes CASSSGGRYYTF.